This record looks at one T cell receptor (beta chain) sequence and its context. What it binds is not known. This entry belongs to a study of a mutant IDH1 vaccine in newly diagnosed glioma. Study findings and constraints: Patients showed vaccine-induced immune responses at a rate of more than 80%. Changes to the top peripheral T cell clonotypes appeared unrelated to pseudoprogression.

The CDR3 consists of 16 residues. Germline lookup yields CDR1 MNHNS and CDR2 SASEGT. V lost 3 bases, J lost 9 bases, and 12 bases stayed unmatched. Assay used: immunoSEQ multiplex PCR; TCRdb lists only in-frame clones, some missing. The sample shows around 92,000 clones, 83% of them seen only once. Time point defined: baseline, week 1 (first vaccination visit). Treatment reported: pre-vaccination baseline after standard-of-care therapy. The donor cohort comprised cases of new WHO grade 3 or 4 IDH1-mutant, ATRX-lost astrocytoma. This TCR was recovered from a woman aged 50 to 60 with glioma. The specimen was PBMCs, collected from a glioma patient treated with radiotherapy, temozolomide or both. V and J are TRBV6-1 and TRBJ2-1; 9 nucleotides line up with TRBD2. CDR3 amino acids: CASSDLSGGRVGEQFF. In DNA form, the CDR3 reads TGTGCCAGCAGTGACCTTAGCGGGGGCCGTGTGGGTGAGCAGTTCTTC.